This TCR beta chain was sequenced for a study of blood T cell repertoires in COVID-19. The overall study: Researchers got acute and convalescent COVID-19 samples from the United States, Italy and Spain. From T cells, B-cell-depleted T cells, or PBMCs came the material, which was cDNA or gDNA.

As processed by the authors: The authors estimated nucleated cell counts from reference gene primer amplification. The data were produced by immunoSEQ multiplex PCR, yet TCRdb's version contains in-frame clones alone and is incomplete. V and J calls and clone size are as listed in that table; D and trimming were resolved from the DNA. Seen here are about 280,000 clones, about 89% observed once, and the top ten hold 0.94%. This CDR3 comprises 12 residues. Germline-derived CDR1 and CDR2 are SGHTA and FQGNSA. V was cut by 4 bases and J by 3 bases, with 3 bases left in between. The sample comprised peripheral blood. This chain links TRBV7-2 with TRBJ2-2; D is ambiguous. This clonotype was sampled from a woman between 40 and 55 years old who had recovered from COVID-19. The CDR3 nucleotides read TGTGCCAGCAGCTCTTACACCGGGGAGCTGTTTTTT. Translating gives CASSSYTGELFF. The full variable domain, rest sourced from reference TRBV7-2 and TRBJ2-2, is GAGVSQSPSNKVTEKGKDVELRCDPISGHTALYWYRQSLGQGLEFLIYFQGNSAPDKSGLPSDRFSAERTGGSVSTLTIQRTQQEDSAVYLCASSSYTGELFFGEGSRLTVL.